The 19 T cell receptor beta chains below all came from one sample that was sequenced in a study of STAT5B mutations in CD4+ large granular lymphocyte leukemia. Sequencing used immunoSEQ multiplex PCR; TCRdb keeps in-frame clones, though not all of them. The sample lists under 40,000 clones, less than 80% occurring once. Sequencing used CD4+ T cells from blood buffy coats. The source of these receptors is a human donor in good health.

With respect to this clone: The same CDR3 can be traced to other DNA sequences in this sample. The chain combines TRBV5-6 with TRBJ1-1; no definite D call. Germline CDR1 is SGHDT and CDR2 is YYEEEE. The CDR3 totals 14 residues. The V end was cut by 0 bases, the J end by 0 bases, with 6 bases between. CDR3 bases: TGTGCCAGCAGCTTGGGCGCCATGAACACTGAAGCTTTCTTT. It codes for CASSLGAMNTEAFF.

The chain links TRBV6-1 to TRBJ2-3; tentatively, D is TRBD1 (5 bases). The germline V and J ends were trimmed by 5 bases and 3 bases, with 15 bases remaining between them. The CDR3 has 15 residues. Germline lookup yields CDR1 MNHNS and CDR2 SASEGT. CDR3 coding DNA: TGTGCCAGCAGTTCCCAGCAGGGATTAACAGATACGCAGTATTTT. As protein: CASSSQQGLTDTQYF.

This rearrangement joins TRBV15 to TRBJ2-5; perhaps TRBD1 as D (7 bases). With the DNA end fitting TRBJ2-7 better, the J assignment may be wrong. The V gene's germline CDR1 is LNHNV and CDR2 YYDKDF (reference sequence). The CDR3 sequence is 15 residues long. The CDR3 sequence is CATSRVTAGGSEQYF. CDR3 DNA: TGTGCCACCAGCAGAGTAACGGCAGGGGGGAGCGAGCAGTACTTC.

The V gene is TRBV9, the J gene TRBJ1-3, with no clear D. Germline values: CDR1 SGDLS, CDR2 YYNGEE. V was trimmed by 3 bases and J by 0 bases, leaving 7 bases between them. The CDR3 is 14 residues long. In DNA, the CDR3 is TGTGCCAGCAGCGACAGTTTCTCTGGAAACACCATATATTTT. Amino acid sequence: CASSDSFSGNTIYF. The variable domain in full, completed from reference TRBV9 and TRBJ1-3, reads DSGVTQTPKHLITATGQRVTLRCSPRSGDLSVYWYQQSLDQGLQFLIQYYNGEERAKGNILERFSAQQFPDLHSELNLSSLELGDSALYFCASSDSFSGNTIYFGEGSWLTVV.

V usage is TRBV7-2 and J usage is TRBJ2-7, with 12 bases fitting TRBD1. The CDR3 loop spans 14 amino acids. The germline V gene encodes CDR1 SGHTA and CDR2 FQGNSA. Germline trimming cut 3 bases from V and 6 bases from J; bases unmatched to any gene: 3. The CDR3 region has the DNA TGTGCCAGCAGCTTCCGGGACAGGGGGCTCGAGCAGTACTTC. Amino acid sequence: CASSFRDRGLEQYF.

The chain has TRBV2 and TRBJ2-5, with D possibly called TRBD1 or TRBD2 (5 bases each). With 4 bases removed from V and 5 bases from J, the gap between germline ends came to 11 bases. CDR1 SNHLY and CDR2 FYNNEI come from the germline V gene. The CDR3 consists of 13 residues. The CDR3 sequence is CASSGGIGETQYF. The CDR3 nucleotides are TGTGCCAGCAGTGGGGGGATCGGGGAGACCCAGTACTTC.

This clone was detected only once. The chain is built from TRBV29-1 and TRBJ2-3; D gene unclear. V was cut by 6 bases and J by 2 bases, with 12 bases left in between. CDR3 length: 13 residues. Germline loops: CDR1 SQVTM, CDR2 ANQGSEA. CDR3 nucleotides: TGCAGCGTCACGTTTCATCACACAGATACGCAGTATTTT. Translating gives CSVTFHHTDTQYF.

V and J are TRBV6-1 and TRBJ2-1; TRBD2 might be the D (5 bases). Looked up from germline, CDR1 is MNHNS and CDR2 is SASEGT. Between the trimmed V and J ends, which lost 3 bases and 9 bases, there was a span of 21 bases. The CDR3 covers 16 residues. CDR3 bases: TGTGCCAGCAGTGACCGACTGACCCCCGGGGTAGGTGAGCAGTTCTTC. It yields the protein CASSDRLTPGVGEQFF.

The CDR3 bases are TGTGCCAGCAGCTTGGACAGGGGTCCCTACGAGCAGTACTTC. It encodes CASSLDRGPYEQYF. The V call is TRBV7-2, the J call TRBJ2-7, with TRBD1 identical over 9 bases. Germline V CDR1 and CDR2: SGHTA, FQGNSA. There are 14 residues in the CDR3. Trimming cost V 3 bases and J 2 bases; bases outside gene matches: 2.

This clone occurred once. The genes are TRBV18 and TRBJ1-6; 7 nucleotides line up with TRBD1. The CDR3 is 17 amino acids. Unmatched junction bases numbered 9, after V lost 4 bases and J lost 3 bases. CDR1 is KGHSH, CDR2 LQKENI, per germline. The CDR3 protein is CASSLRSDRSYNSPLHF. CDR3 sequence (DNA): TGTGCCAGCTCACTCCGCTCGGACAGGAGCTATAATTCACCCCTCCACTTT.

The chain couples TRBV5-4 to TRBJ1-2; possible D gene TRBD1, 5 bases. Germline loops: CDR1 SGHNT, CDR2 YYREEE (reference sequence). The CDR3 runs 14 residues. V lost 0 bases to trimming and J lost 2 bases, with 8 bases between them. The DNA for the CDR3 is TGTGCCAGCAGCTTGGCCTGGGGGAACTATGGCTACACCTTC. It is translated as CASSLAWGNYGYTF.

This chain connects TRBV11-2 to TRBJ2-7, with 9 bases aligning to TRBD1. Per germline, CDR1 SGHAT and CDR2 FQNNGV. V shed 4 bases and J 7 bases; nucleotides not matched to a gene: 5. This CDR3 is 13 amino acids long. As DNA, the CDR3 is TGTGCCAGCAGCTCACAGGGGGCTGAGGAGCAGTACTTC. It is translated as CASSSQGAEEQYF.

The rearrangement links TRBV7-9 to TRBJ2-1, with D possibly TRBD2 on 6 matching bases. Trimming took off 4 bases at V and 5 bases at J, with 18 bases between the two ends. This CDR3 spans 16 amino acids. The germline CDR1 and CDR2 sequences are SEHNR and FQNEAQ (reference sequence). In DNA form, the CDR3 reads TGTGCCAGCAGCTCCGGGACTGAGTGGGGACACAATGAGCAGTTCTTC. Its translation: CASSSGTEWGHNEQFF.

V usage is TRBV6-1 and J usage is TRBJ1-4; no firm D call. The CDR3 covers 14 residues. Germline V lookup: CDR1 MNHNS, CDR2 SASEGT. V was trimmed by 4 bases and J by 1 base, leaving 7 bases between them. CDR3 coding DNA: TGTGCCAGCAGTGGTTGGGGAACTAATGAAAAACTGTTTTTT. It specifies CASSGWGTNEKLFF.

V usage is TRBV18 and J usage is TRBJ2-5, with TRBD1 identical over 7 bases. CDR1 and CDR2 (germline): KGHSH, LQKENI. The V gene end was trimmed by 3 bases and the J gene end by 3 bases; junction bases not matched to a gene: 7. The CDR3 is 15 amino acids. The chain's CDR3 is CASSPRGDREETQYF. The CDR3 DNA is TGTGCCAGCTCACCCCGCGGAGACAGGGAAGAGACCCAGTACTTC.

The V and J genes are TRBV19 and TRBJ2-3; 11 nucleotides agree with TRBD2. The germline gives CDR1 LNHDA, CDR2 SQIVND (reference sequence). Trimming at V came to 5 bases and at J to 8 bases, leaving 6 bases not matched to a gene. The CDR3 spans 14 residues. The CDR3 DNA sequence: TGTGCCAGTAGTTCCGGGACTAGCGGAATTACGCAGTATTTT. It encodes CASSSGTSGITQYF.

There are a few counts of this clone. The rearrangement links TRBV19 to TRBJ2-1, with unresolved D. Germline CDR1 reads LNHDA; CDR2 reads SQIVND (reference sequence). This CDR3 spans 14 amino acids. V was pared by 7 bases and J by 10 bases, with 20 bases between. The CDR3 DNA follows: TGTGCCAGTAATAGGCAGTCATCGAGTCGGGAGCAGTTCTTC. Translated: CASNRQSSSREQFF.

This clone was detected once. This chain connects TRBV7-3 to TRBJ1-1; D gene uncertain. Germline CDR1 reads SGHTA; CDR2 reads FQGTGA. CDR3 size: 16 residues. V lost 5 bases to trimming and J lost 0 bases, with 16 bases between them. CDR3 nucleotide sequence: TGTGCCAGCAGCGCGAACTCGGGTCCAATGAACACTGAAGCTTTCTTT. Translating gives CASSANSGPMNTEAFF.

The chain is built from TRBV29-1 and TRBJ1-4; D gene ambiguous. This CDR3 has 11 residues. V shed 3 bases and J shed 7 bases, with 6 bases lying between them. Germline V CDR1 and CDR2: SQVTM, ANQGSEA. Here the CDR3 reads CSVEGPEKLFF. The CDR3 coding sequence is TGCAGCGTTGAGGGCCCTGAAAAACTGTTTTTT.